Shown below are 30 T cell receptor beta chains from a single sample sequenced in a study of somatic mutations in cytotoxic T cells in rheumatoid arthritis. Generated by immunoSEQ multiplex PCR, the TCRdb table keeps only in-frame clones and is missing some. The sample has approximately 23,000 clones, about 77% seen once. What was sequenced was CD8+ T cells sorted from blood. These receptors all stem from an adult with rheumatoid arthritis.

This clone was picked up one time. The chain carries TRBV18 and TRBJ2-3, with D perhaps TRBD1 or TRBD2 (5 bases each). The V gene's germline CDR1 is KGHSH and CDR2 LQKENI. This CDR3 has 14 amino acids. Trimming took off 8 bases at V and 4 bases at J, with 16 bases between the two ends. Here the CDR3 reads CASAPGAGSDTQYF. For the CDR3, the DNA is TGTGCCAGCGCTCCCGGGGCAGGGTCAGATACGCAGTATTTT.

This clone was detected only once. CDR3 nucleotides: TGTGCCAGCAGTTTCCTAGGATTCGGACAGTTCGGGGAGCTGTTTTTT. Amino acid sequence: CASSFLGFGQFGELFF. The chain employs TRBV27 and TRBJ2-2, with a tentative D call TRBD1 (6 bases). V was pared by 3 bases and J by 7 bases, with 18 bases between. The CDR3 is 16 residues long. CDR1 and CDR2 from the germline V gene are MNHEY and SMNVEV (reference sequence).

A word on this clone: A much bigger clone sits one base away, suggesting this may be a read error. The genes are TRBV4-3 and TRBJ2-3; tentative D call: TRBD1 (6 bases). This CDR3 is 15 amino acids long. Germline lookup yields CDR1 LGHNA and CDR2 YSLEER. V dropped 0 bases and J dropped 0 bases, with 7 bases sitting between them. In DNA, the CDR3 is TGCGCCAGCAGCCAAGATAGGGGGAGCACAGATACGCAGTATTTT. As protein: CASSQDRGSTDTQYF.

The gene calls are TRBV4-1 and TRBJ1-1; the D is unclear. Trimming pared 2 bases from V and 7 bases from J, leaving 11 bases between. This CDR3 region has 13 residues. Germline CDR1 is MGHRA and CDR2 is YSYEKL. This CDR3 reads CASSQPGLGEAFF. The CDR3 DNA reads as TGCGCCAGCAGCCAACCAGGATTGGGTGAAGCTTTCTTT.

The CDR3 region is CASSLAPAFKLSIDEQFF. CDR3 sequence (DNA): TGTGCCAGCAGTTTAGCCCCAGCTTTCAAACTCTCTATCGATGAGCAGTTCTTC. The V call is TRBV27, the J call TRBJ2-1; no clear D. The germline gives CDR1 MNHEY, CDR2 SMNVEV (reference sequence). Trimming removed 2 bases at V and 8 bases at J, with 25 bases between. The CDR3 runs to 18 residues.

The CDR3 reads CSAGFSNTQYF. In nucleotides, the CDR3 is TGCAGTGCTGGCTTCTCGAATACGCAGTATTTT. This sequence joins TRBV20-1 and TRBJ2-3; D unresolved. This CDR3 is 11 amino acids long. The V end was cut by 5 bases, the J end by 7 bases, with 10 bases between. Germline lookup yields CDR1 DFQATT and CDR2 SNEGSKA (reference sequence).

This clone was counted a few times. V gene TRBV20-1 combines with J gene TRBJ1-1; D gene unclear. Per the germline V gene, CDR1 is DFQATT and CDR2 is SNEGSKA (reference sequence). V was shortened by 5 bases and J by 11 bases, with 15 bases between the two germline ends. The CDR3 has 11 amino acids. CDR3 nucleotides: TGCAGTGCTCGGAATGGGAAAGACGCTTTCTTT. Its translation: CSARNGKDAFF.

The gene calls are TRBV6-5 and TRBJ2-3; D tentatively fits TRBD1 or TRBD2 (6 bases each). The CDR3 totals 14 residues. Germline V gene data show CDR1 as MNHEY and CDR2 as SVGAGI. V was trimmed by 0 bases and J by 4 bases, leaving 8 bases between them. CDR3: CASSYSRGADTQYF. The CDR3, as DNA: TGTGCCAGCAGTTACTCGAGGGGGGCAGATACGCAGTATTTT.

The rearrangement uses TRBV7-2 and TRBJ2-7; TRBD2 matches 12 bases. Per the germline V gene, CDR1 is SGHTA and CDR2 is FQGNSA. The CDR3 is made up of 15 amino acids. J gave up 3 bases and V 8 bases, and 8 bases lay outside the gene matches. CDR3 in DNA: TGTGCCAGCGCCCTAGCGGGAGGGCCGGGCTACGAGCAGTACTTC. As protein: CASALAGGPGYEQYF.

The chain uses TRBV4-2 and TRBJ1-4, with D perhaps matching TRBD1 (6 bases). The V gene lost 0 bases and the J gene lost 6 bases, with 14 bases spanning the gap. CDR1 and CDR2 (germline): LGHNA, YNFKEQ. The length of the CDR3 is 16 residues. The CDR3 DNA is TGTGCCAGCAGCCAAGAGGTCCGGCAGGGGTATGAAAAACTGTTTTTT. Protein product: CASSQEVRQGYEKLFF.

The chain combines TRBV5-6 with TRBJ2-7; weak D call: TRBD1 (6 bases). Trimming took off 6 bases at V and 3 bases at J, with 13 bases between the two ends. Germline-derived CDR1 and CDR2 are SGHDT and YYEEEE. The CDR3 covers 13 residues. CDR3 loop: CASTRDKIYEQYF. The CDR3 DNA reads TGTGCCAGCACCCGGGACAAAATCTACGAGCAGTACTTC.

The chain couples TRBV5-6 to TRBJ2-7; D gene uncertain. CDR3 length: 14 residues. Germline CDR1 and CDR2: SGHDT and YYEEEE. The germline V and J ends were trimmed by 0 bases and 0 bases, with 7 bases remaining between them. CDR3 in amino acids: CASSLVASSYEQYF. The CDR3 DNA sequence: TGTGCCAGCAGCTTGGTTGCTAGCTCCTACGAGCAGTACTTC.

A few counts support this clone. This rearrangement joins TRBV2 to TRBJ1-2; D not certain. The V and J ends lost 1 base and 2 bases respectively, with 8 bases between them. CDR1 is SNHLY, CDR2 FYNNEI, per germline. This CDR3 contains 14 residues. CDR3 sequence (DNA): TGTGCCAGCAGTGAAGGAGTAGGGAACTATGGCTACACCTTC. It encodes CASSEGVGNYGYTF.

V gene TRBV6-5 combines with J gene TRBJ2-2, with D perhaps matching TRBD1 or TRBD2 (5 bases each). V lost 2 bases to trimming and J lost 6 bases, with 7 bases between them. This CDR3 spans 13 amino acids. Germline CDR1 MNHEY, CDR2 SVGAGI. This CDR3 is CASSYRDAGELFF. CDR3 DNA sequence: TGTGCCAGCAGTTACAGGGACGCCGGGGAGCTGTTTTTT.

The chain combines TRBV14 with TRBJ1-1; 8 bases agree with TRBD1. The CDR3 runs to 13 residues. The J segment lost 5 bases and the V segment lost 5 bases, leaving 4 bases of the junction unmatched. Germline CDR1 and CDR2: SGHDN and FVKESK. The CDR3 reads CASSFRTGTEAFF. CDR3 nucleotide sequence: TGTGCCAGCAGCTTCCGGACAGGGACTGAAGCTTTCTTT.

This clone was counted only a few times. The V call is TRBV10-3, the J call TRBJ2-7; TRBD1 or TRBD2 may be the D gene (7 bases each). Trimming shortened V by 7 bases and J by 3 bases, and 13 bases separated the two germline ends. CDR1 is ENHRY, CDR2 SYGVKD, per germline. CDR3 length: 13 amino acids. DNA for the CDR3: TGTGCCATCAAACCAGGGGGGGTCTACGAGCAGTACTTC. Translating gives CAIKPGGVYEQYF.

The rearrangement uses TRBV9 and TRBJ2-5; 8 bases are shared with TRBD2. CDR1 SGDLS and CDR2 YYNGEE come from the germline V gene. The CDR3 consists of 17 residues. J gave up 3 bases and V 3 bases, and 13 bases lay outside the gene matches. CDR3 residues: CASSDPSGGGKEETQYF. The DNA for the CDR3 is TGTGCCAGCAGCGACCCCTCGGGGGGGGGAAAGGAAGAGACCCAGTACTTC.

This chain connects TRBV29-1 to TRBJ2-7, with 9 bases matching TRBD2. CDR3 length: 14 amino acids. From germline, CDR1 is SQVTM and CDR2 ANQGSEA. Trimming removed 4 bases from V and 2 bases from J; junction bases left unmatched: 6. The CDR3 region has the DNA TGCAGCGTTGTTAGACTAGCGGCCCCCTACGAGCAGTACTTC. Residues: CSVVRLAAPYEQYF.

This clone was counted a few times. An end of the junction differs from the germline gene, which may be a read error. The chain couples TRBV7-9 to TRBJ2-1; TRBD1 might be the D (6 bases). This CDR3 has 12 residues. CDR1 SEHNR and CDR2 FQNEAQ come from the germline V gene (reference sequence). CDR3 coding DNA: TGTGCCAGCAGCCTAGCAGGGGCCGTGCAGTTCTTC. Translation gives CASSLAGAVQFF.

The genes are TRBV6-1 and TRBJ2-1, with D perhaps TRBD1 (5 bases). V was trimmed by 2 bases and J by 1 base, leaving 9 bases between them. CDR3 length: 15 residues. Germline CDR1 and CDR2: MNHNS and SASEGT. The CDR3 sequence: CASSEYQGSYNEQFF. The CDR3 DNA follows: TGTGCCAGCAGTGAATACCAGGGATCCTACAATGAGCAGTTCTTC.

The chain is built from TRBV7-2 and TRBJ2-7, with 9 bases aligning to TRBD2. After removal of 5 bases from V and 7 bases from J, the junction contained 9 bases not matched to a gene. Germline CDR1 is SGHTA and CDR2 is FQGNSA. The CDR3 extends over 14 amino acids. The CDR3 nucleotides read TGTGCCAGCAGCCCCCTGGCGGGGGGGGATGAGCAGTACTTC. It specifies CASSPLAGGDEQYF.

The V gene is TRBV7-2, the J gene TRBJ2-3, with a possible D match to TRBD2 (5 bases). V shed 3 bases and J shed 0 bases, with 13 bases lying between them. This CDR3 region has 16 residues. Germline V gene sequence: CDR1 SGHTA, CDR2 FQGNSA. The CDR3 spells CASSFLGGSSTDTQYF. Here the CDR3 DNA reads TGTGCCAGCAGCTTCTTAGGAGGTTCCAGCACAGATACGCAGTATTTT.

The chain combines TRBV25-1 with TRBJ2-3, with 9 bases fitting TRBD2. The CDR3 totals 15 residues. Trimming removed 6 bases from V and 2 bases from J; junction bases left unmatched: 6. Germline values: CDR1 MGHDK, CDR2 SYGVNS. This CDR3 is CASSQRGVYTDTQYF. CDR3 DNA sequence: TGTGCCAGCAGCCAGCGGGGGGTGTACACAGATACGCAGTATTTT.

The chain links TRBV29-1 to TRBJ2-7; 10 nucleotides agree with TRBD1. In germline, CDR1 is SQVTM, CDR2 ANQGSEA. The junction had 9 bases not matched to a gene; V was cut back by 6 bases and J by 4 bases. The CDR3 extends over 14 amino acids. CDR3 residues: CSVEDRDRGYEQYF. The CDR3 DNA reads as TGCAGCGTCGAGGACCGGGACAGGGGTTACGAGCAGTACTTC.

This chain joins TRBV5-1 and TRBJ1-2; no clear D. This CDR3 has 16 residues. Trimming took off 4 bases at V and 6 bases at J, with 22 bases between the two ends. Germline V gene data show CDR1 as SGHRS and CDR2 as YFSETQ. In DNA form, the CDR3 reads TGCGCCAGCAGCGCGGAACTATTCAGCAGTGGGGATGGCTACACCTTC. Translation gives CASSAELFSSGDGYTF.

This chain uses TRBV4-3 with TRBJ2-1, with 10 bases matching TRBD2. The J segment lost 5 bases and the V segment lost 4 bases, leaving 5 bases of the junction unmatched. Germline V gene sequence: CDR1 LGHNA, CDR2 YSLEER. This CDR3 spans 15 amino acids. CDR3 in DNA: TGCGCCAGCAGCCTTCGAGCGGGGGGGAACAATGAGCAGTTCTTC. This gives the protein CASSLRAGGNNEQFF.

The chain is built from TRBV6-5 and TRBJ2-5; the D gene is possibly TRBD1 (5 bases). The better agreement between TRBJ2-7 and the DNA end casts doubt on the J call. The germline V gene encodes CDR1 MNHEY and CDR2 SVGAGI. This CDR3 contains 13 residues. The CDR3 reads CASSYGAAYEQYF. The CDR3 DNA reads TGTGCCAGCAGTTACGGGGCAGCTTACGAGCAGTACTTC.

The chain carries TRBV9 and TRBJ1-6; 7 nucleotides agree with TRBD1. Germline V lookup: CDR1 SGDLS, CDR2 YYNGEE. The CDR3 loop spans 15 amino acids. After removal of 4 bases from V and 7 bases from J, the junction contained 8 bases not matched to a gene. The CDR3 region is CASSPQGTANSPLHF. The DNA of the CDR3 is TGTGCCAGCAGCCCACAAGGGACAGCCAATTCACCCCTCCACTTT.

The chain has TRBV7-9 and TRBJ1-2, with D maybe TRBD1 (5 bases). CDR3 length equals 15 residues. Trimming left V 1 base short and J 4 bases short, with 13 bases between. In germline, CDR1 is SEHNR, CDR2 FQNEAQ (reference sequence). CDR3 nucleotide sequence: TGTGCCAGCAGCTTAGGGGACGGAGATTTCTATGGCTACACCTTC. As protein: CASSLGDGDFYGYTF.

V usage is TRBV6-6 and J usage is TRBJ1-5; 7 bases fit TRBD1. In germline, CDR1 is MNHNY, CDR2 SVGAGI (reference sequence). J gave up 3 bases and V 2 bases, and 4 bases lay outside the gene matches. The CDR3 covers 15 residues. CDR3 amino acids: CASSYDRDPNQPQHF. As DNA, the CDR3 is TGTGCCAGCAGTTACGACAGGGATCCCAATCAGCCCCAGCATTTT.